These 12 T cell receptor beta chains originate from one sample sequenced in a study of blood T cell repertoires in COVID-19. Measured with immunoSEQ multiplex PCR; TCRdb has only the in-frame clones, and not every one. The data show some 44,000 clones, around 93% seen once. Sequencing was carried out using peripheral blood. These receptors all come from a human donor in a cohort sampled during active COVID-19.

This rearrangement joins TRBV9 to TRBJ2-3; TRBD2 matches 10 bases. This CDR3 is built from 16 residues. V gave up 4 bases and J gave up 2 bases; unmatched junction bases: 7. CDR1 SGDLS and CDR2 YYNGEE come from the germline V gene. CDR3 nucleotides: TGTGCCAGCAGCTCGAGGACTAGCGGACCCACAGATACGCAGTATTTT. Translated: CASSSRTSGPTDTQYF.

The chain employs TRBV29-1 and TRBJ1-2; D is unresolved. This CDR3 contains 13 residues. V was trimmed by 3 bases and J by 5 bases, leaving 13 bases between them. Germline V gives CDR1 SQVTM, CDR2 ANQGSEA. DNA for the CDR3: TGCAGCGTTGATGTTTCACGAGGGTATGGCTACACCTTC. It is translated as CSVDVSRGYGYTF.

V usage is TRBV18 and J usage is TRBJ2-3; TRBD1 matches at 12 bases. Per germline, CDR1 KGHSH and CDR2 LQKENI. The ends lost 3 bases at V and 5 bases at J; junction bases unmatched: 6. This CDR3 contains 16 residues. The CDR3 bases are TGTGCCAGCTCACCCTCCGGGACAGGGGGCTTAGATACGCAGTATTTT. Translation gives CASSPSGTGGLDTQYF.

The CDR3, as DNA: TGCAGCGTATCGGGGGCTGAAGCTTTCTTT. This encodes CSVSGAEAFF. V gene TRBV29-1 combines with J gene TRBJ1-1; a weak D match, TRBD1 (5 bases). The CDR3 runs to 10 residues. Per the germline V gene, CDR1 is SQVTM and CDR2 is ANQGSEA. V was cut by 6 bases and J by 6 bases, with 8 bases left in between.

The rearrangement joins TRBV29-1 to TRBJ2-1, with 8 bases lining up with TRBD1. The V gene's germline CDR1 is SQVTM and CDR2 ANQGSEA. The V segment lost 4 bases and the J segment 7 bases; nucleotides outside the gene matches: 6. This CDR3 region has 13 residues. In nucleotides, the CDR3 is TGCAGCGTTGTCAGGGGGCTAGTGAATGAGCAGTTCTTC. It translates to CSVVRGLVNEQFF.

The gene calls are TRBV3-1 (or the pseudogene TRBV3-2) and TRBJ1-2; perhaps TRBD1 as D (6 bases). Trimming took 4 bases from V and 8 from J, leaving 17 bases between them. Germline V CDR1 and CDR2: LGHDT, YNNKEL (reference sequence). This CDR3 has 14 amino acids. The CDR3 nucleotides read TGTGCCAGCAGCCCATTACAGGGCAGAGCGGGCTACACCTTC. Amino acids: CASSPLQGRAGYTF.

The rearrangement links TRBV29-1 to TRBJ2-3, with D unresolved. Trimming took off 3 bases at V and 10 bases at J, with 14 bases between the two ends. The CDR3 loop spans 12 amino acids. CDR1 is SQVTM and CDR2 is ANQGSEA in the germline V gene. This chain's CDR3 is CSVDAHQISQYF. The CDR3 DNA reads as TGCAGCGTTGATGCCCATCAGATATCGCAGTATTTT.

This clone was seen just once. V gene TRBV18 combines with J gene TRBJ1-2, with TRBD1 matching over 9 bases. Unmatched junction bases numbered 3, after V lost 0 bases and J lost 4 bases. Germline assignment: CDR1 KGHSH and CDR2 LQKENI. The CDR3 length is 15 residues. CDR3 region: CASSPPDRGFYGYTF. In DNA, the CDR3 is TGTGCCAGCTCACCACCGGACAGGGGATTCTATGGCTACACCTTC.

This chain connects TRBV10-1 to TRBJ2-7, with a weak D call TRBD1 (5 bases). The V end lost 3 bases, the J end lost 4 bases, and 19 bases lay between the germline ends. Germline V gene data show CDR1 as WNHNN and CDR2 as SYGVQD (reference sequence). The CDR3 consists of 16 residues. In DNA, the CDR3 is TGCGCCAGCAGTGACTTTGGACACCTGGGGTTTTACGAGCAGTACTTC. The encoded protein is CASSDFGHLGFYEQYF.

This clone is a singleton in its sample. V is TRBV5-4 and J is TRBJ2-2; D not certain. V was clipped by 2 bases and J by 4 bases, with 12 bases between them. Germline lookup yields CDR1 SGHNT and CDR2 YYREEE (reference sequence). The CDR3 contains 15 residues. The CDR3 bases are TGTGCCAGCAGCTTTAGCACCGGTCTCACCGGGGAGCTGTTTTTT. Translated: CASSFSTGLTGELFF.

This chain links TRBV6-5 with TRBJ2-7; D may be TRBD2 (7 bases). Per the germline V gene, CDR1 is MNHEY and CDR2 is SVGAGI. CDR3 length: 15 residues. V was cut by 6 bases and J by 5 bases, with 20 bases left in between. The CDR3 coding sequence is TGTGCCAGCAGAACCTTCCGGGGGGCTCGGGACGAGCAGTACTTC. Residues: CASRTFRGARDEQYF.

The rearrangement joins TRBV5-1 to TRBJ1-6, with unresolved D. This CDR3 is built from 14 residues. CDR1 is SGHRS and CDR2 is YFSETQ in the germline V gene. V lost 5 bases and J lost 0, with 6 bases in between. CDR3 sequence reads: CASSKSSYNSPLHF. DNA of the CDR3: TGCGCCAGCAGTAAGAGCTCCTATAATTCACCCCTCCACTTT.